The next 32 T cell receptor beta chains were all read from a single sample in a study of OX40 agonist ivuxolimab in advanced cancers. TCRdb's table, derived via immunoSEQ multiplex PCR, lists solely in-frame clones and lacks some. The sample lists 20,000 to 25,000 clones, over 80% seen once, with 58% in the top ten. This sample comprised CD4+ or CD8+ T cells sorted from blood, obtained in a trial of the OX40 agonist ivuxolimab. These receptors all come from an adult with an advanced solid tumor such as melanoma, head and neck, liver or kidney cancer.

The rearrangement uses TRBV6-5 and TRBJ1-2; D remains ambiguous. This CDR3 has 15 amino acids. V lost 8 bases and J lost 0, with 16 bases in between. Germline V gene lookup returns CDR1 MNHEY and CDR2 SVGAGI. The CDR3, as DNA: TGTGCCAGCGCCCGGGAGCAGTCCACTAACTATGGCTACACCTTC. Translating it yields CASAREQSTNYGYTF.

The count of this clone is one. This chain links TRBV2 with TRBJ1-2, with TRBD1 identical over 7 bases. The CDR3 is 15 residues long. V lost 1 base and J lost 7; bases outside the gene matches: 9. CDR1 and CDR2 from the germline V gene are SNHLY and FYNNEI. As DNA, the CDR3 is TGTGCCAGCAGTGAAGAGAACAGGGGACGGGGTGGCTACACCTTC. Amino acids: CASSEENRGRGGYTF. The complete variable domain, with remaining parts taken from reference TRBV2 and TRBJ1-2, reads EPEVTQTPSHQVTQMGQEVILRCVPISNHLYFYWYRQILGQKVEFLVSFYNNEISEKSEIFDDQFSVERPDGSNFTLKIRSTKLEDSAMYFCASSEENRGRGGYTFGSGTRLTVV.

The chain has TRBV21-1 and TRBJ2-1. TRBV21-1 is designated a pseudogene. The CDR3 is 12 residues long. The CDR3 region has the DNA TGTGCCAGCAGCAAAGGAAACAATGAGCAGTTCTTC. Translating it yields CASSKGNNEQFF.

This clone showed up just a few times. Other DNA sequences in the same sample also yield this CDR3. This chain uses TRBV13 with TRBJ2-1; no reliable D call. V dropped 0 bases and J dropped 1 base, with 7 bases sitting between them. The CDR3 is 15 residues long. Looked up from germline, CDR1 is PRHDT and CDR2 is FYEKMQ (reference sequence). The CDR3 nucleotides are TGTGCCAGCAGCTTAGGGGTTGGGTCCTACAATGAGCAGTTCTTC. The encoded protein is CASSLGVGSYNEQFF.

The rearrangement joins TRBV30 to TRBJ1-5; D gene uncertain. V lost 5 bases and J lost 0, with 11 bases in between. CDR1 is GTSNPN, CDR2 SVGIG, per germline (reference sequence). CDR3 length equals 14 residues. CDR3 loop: CAWALGFSNQPQHF. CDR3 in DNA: TGTGCCTGGGCCCTGGGGTTTAGCAATCAGCCCCAGCATTTT.

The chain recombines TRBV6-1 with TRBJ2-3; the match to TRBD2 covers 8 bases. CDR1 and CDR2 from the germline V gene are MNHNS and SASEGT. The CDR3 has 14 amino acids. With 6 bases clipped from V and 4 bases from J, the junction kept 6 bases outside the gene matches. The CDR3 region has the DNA TGTGCCAGCAGCGGGGGGGCCGAGGCAGATACGCAGTATTTT. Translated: CASSGGAEADTQYF.

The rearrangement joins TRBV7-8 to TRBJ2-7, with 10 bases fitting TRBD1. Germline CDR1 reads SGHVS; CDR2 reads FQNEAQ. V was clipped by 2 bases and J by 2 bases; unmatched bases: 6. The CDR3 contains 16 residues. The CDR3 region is CASSLLGGTGAYEQYF. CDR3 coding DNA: TGTGCCAGCAGCTTACTTGGGGGGACAGGGGCCTACGAGCAGTACTTC.

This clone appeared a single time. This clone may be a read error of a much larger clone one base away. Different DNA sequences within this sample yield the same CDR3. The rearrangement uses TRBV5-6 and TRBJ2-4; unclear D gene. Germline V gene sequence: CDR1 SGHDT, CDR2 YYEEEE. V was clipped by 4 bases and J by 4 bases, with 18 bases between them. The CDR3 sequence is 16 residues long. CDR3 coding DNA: TGTGCCAGCAGCGCCTTCTTGGCCACTAATAAAAACATTCAGTACTTC. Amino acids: CASSAFLATNKNIQYF. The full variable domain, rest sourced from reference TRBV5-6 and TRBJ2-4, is DAGVTQSPTHLIKTRGQQVTLRCSPKSGHDTVSWYQQALGQGPQFIFQYYEEEERQRGNFPDRFSGHQFPNYSSELNVNALLLGDSALYLCASSAFLATNKNIQYFGAGTRLSVL.

CDR3 residues: CASSQGRVIYPPKGEQFF. The CDR3 bases are TGTGCCAGCAGCCAAGGACGGGTTATCTACCCCCCCAAGGGTGAGCAGTTCTTC. V is TRBV14 and J is TRBJ2-1; D uncertain. Germline assignment: CDR1 SGHDN and CDR2 FVKESK. V lost 1 base and J 9 bases, leaving 25 bases between the germline ends. The CDR3 spans 18 residues.

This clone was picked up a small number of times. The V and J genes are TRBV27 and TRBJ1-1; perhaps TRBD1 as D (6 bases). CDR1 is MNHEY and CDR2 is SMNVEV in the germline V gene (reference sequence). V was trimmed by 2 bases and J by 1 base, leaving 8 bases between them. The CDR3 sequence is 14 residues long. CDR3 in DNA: TGTGCCAGCAGTTTAAGACAGGCGAACACTGAAGCTTTCTTT. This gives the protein CASSLRQANTEAFF.

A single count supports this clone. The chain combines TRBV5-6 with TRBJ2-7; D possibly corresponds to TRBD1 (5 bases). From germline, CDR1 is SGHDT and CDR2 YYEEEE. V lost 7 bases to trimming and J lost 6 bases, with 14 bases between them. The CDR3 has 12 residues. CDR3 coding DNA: TGTGCCAGCGAGGTTTTAACAGGCGAGCAGTACTTC. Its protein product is CASEVLTGEQYF.

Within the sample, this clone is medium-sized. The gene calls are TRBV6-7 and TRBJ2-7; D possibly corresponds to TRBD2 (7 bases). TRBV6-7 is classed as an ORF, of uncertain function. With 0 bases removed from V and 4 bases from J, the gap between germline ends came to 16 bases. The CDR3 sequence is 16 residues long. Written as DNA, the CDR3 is TGTGCCAGCAGTTACTCTCGTCGGGGGGCCATTTACGAGCAGTACTTC. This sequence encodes CASSYSRRGAIYEQYF.

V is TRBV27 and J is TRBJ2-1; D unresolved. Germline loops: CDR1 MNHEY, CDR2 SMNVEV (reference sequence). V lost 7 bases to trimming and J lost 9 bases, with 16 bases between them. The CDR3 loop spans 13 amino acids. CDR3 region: CASMDWELGEQFF. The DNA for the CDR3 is TGTGCCAGCATGGATTGGGAATTAGGTGAGCAGTTCTTC.

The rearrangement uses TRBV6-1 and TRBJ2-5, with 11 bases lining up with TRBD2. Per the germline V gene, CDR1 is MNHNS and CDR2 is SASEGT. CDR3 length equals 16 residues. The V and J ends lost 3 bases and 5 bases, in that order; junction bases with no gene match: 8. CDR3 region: CASSDPMTSGDETQYF. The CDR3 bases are TGTGCCAGCAGTGACCCGATGACTAGCGGGGATGAGACCCAGTACTTC.

The CDR3 reads CAWAGGGLDTQYF. In nucleotides, the CDR3 is TGTGCCTGGGCAGGGGGCGGCTTGGATACGCAGTATTTT. V is TRBV30 and J is TRBJ2-3; the match to TRBD1 covers 8 bases. This CDR3 has 13 residues. Trimming removed 5 bases from V and 6 bases from J; junction bases left unmatched: 7. Germline-derived CDR1 and CDR2 are GTSNPN and SVGIG (reference sequence).

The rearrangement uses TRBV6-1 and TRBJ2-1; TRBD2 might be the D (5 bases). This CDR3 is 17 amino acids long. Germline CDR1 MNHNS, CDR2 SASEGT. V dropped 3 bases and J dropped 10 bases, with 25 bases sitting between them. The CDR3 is CASSDPRTPGPGSEQFF. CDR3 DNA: TGTGCCAGCAGTGATCCCAGGACTCCCGGTCCGGGTAGCGAGCAGTTCTTC.

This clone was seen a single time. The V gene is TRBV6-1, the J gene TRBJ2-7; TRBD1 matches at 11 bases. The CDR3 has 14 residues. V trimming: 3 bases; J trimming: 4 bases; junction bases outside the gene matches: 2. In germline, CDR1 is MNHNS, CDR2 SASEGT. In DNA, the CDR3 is TGTGCCAGCAGTGACGGGACAGGGGGTTACGAGCAGTACTTC. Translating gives CASSDGTGGYEQYF.

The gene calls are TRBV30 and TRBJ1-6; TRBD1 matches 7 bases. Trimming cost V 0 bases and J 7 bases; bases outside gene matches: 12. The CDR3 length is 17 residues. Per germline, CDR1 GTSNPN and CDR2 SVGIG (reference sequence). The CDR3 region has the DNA TGTGCCTGGAGTGTACTACCCCCGACAGGGTTGAATTCACCCCTCCACTTT. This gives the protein CAWSVLPPTGLNSPLHF.

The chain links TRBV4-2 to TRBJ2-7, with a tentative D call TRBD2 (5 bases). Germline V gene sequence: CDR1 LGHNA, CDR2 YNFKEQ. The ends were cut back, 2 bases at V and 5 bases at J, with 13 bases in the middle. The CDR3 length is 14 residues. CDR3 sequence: CASSQTEGLHEQYF. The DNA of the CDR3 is TGTGCCAGCAGCCAAACTGAGGGCCTCCACGAGCAGTACTTC.

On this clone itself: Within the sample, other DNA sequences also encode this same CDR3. The CDR3 sequence is CASSYGQNTEAFF. CDR3 DNA sequence: TGTGCCAGCAGTTACGGGCAGAACACTGAAGCTTTCTTT. V gene TRBV6-5 combines with J gene TRBJ1-1; D uncertain. This CDR3 is built from 13 residues. The ends were cut back, 2 bases at V and 1 base at J, with 5 bases in the middle. CDR1 is MNHEY and CDR2 is SVGAGI in the germline V gene.

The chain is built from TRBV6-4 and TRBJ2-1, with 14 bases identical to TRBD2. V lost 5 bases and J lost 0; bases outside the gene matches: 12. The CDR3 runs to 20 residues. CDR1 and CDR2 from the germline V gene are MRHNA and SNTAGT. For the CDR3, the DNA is TGTGCCAGCAGTCCAACGGGACTAGCGGGGGCCATAAGCTCCTACAATGAGCAGTTCTTC. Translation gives CASSPTGLAGAISSYNEQFF.

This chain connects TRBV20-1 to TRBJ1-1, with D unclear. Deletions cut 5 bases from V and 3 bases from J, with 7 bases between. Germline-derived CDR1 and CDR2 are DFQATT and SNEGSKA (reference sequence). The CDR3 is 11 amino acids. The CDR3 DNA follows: TGCAGTGCTGAGGAGGACACTGAAGCTTTCTTT. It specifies CSAEEDTEAFF.

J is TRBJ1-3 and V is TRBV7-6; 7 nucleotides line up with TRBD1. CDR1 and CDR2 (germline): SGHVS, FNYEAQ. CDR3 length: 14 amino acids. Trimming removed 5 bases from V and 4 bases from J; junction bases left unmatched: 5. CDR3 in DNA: TGTGCCAGCAGCCTGACAGGGCTCGGAAACACCATATATTTT. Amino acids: CASSLTGLGNTIYF.

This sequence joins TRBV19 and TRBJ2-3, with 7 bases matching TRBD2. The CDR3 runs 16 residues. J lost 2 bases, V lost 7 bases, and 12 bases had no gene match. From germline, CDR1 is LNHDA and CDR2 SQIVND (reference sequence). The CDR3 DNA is TGTGCCAGTACCCCGACTAGCCTTCCCCCCACAGATACGCAGTATTTT. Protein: CASTPTSLPPTDTQYF.

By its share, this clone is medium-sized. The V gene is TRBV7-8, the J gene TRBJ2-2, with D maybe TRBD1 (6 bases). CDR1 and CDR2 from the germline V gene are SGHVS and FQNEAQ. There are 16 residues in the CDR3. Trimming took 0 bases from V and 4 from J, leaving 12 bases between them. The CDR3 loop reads CASSLARTVGTGELFF. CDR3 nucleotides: TGTGCCAGCAGCTTAGCCCGGACAGTAGGCACCGGGGAGCTGTTTTTT.

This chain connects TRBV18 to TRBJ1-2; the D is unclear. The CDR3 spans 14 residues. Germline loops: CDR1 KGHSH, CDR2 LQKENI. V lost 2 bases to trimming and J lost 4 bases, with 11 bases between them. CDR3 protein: CASSPTRPPYGYTF. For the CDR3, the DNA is TGTGCCAGCTCACCAACGCGACCCCCCTATGGCTACACCTTC. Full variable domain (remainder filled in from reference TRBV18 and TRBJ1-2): NAGVMQNPRHLVRRRGQEARLRCSPMKGHSHVYWYRQLPEEGLKFMVYLQKENIIDESGMPKERFSAEFPKEGPSILRIQQVVRGDSAAYFCASSPTRPPYGYTFGSGTRLTVV.

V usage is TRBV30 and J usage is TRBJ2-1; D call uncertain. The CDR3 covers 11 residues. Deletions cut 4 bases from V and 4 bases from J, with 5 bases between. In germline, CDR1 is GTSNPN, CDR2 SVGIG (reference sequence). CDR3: CAWKAYNEQFF. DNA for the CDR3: TGTGCCTGGAAAGCATACAATGAGCAGTTCTTC.

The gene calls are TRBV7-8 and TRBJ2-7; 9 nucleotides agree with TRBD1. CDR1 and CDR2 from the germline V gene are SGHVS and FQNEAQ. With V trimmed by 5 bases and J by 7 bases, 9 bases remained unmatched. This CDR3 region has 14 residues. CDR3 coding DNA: TGTGCCAGCAGCCTTTTGGGACAGGGTTCGGAGCAGTACTTC. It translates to CASSLLGQGSEQYF.

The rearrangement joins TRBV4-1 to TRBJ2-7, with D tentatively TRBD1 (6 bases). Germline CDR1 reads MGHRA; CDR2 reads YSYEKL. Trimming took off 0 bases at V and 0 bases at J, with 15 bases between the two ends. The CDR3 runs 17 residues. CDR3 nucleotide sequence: TGCGCCAGCAGCCAAGAGTCACCGGCCAGGGGCTCCTACGAGCAGTACTTC. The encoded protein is CASSQESPARGSYEQYF.

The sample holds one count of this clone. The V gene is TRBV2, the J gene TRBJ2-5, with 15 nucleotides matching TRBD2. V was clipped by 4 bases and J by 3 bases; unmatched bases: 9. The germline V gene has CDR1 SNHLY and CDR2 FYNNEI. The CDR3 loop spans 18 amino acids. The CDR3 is CASSGGLAGGNFEETQYF. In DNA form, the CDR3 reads TGTGCCAGCAGTGGAGGACTAGCGGGGGGGAATTTCGAAGAGACCCAGTACTTC.

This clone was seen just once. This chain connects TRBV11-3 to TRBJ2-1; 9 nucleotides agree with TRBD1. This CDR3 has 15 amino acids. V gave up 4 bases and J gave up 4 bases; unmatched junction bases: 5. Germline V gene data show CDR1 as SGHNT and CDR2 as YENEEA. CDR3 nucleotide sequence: TGTGCCAGCAGCTCCCGACAGGGGGGGTACAATGAGCAGTTCTTC. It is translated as CASSSRQGGYNEQFF.

CDR3 in amino acids: CASKTATGANVLTF. The CDR3 nucleotides read TGCGCCAGCAAAACAGCCACTGGGGCCAACGTCCTGACTTTC. The chain is built from TRBV5-1 and TRBJ2-6; D gene uncertain. Germline V gene sequence: CDR1 SGHRS, CDR2 YFSETQ. The CDR3 covers 14 residues. The V end lost 6 bases, the J end lost 2 bases, and 9 bases lay between the germline ends.